The 25 T cell receptor beta chains given below trace back to one sample, sequenced in a study of graft-versus-host responses after intestinal transplantation. Using immunoSEQ multiplex PCR, the repertoire was profiled, and TCRdb retains in-frame clones only, with some absent. In the table there are about 88,000 clones, around 93% of which are singletons. Antigens of these TCRs are unknown. The sample consisted of unstimulated CD4+ T cells sorted from spleen or lymph node cells, taken before transplant. These receptors all stem from a human donor who was the organ donor for an intestinal transplant.

V usage is TRBV2 and J usage is TRBJ2-7; 16 positions match TRBD2. Germline loops: CDR1 SNHLY, CDR2 FYNNEI. This CDR3 contains 20 residues. V shed 6 bases and J 8 bases; nucleotides not matched to a gene: 22. The CDR3 nucleotides are TGTGCCAGCAGAGATCGGGTCGGGACTAGCGGGGGGGAATCTCCTCGCAAGCAGTACTTC. Protein product: CASRDRVGTSGGESPRKQYF.

The genes are TRBV5-8 and TRBJ2-1; D might be TRBD1 (6 bases). Germline assignment: CDR1 SGHTS and CDR2 YDEGEE. The CDR3 has 15 amino acids. V was cut by 0 bases and J by 6 bases, with 13 bases left in between. DNA of the CDR3: TGTGCCAGCAGCTTGGCCGGGACATGGTTCAATGAGCAGTTCTTC. Translation gives CASSLAGTWFNEQFF.

The gene calls are TRBV6-1 and TRBJ2-5, with a weak D call TRBD1 (5 bases). The V gene lost 9 bases and the J gene lost 5 bases, with 19 bases spanning the gap. The CDR3 is 14 residues long. The germline gives CDR1 MNHNS, CDR2 SASEGT. The chain's CDR3 is CASSPTRGRETQYF. CDR3 sequence (DNA): TGTGCCAGTTCGCCGACAAGGGGAAGGGAGACCCAGTACTTC.

The V and J genes are TRBV6-1 and TRBJ2-3; tentatively, D is TRBD2 (6 bases). Germline V CDR1 and CDR2: MNHNS, SASEGT. The ends were cut back, 6 bases at V and 2 bases at J, with 9 bases in the middle. CDR3 length: 13 residues. CDR3 DNA sequence: TGTGCCAGCAGGAGGGACTTCACAGATACGCAGTATTTT. Translation gives CASRRDFTDTQYF.

V is TRBV7-9 and J is TRBJ2-1; 8 positions match TRBD2. Germline V gene lookup returns CDR1 SEHNR and CDR2 FQNEAQ (reference sequence). This CDR3 is 16 amino acids long. Trimming cost V 5 bases and J 6 bases; bases outside gene matches: 12. In nucleotides, the CDR3 is TGTGCCAGCAGCGTACCGGCCCGGGGGGGCATCAATGAGCAGTTCTTC. Translated, it gives CASSVPARGGINEQFF.

The V call is TRBV27, the J call TRBJ1-2; 9 bases fit TRBD1. The CDR3 length is 14 residues. The germline V gene encodes CDR1 MNHEY and CDR2 SMNVEV (reference sequence). V dropped 6 bases and J dropped 2; count of bases not matched to a gene: 4. The CDR3 DNA is TGTGCCAGCAGGCGAGGACAGGGGAACTATGGCTACACCTTC. This translates into CASRRGQGNYGYTF.

The chain employs TRBV28 and TRBJ1-5, with D tentatively TRBD1 (5 bases). V was trimmed by 8 bases and J by 2 bases, leaving 7 bases between them. The CDR3 runs to 12 residues. Germline V gene sequence: CDR1 MDHEN, CDR2 SYDVKM. Here the CDR3 DNA reads TGTGCCAGCGCGACAGGCAATCAGCCCCAGCATTTT. Translating it yields CASATGNQPQHF.

The chain combines TRBV5-4 with TRBJ2-7; 7 bases match TRBD1. This CDR3 is 14 amino acids long. V shed 4 bases and J 3 bases; nucleotides not matched to a gene: 7. Per the germline V gene, CDR1 is SGHNT and CDR2 is YYREEE (reference sequence). The CDR3 region is CASSLGTVNYEQYF. The CDR3, as DNA: TGTGCCAGCAGCCTAGGGACAGTCAACTACGAGCAGTACTTC.

The gene calls are TRBV19 and TRBJ2-7; D not resolved. The V and J ends lost 4 bases and 4 bases respectively, with 8 bases between them. The germline V gene encodes CDR1 LNHDA and CDR2 SQIVND (reference sequence). The CDR3 sequence is 12 residues long. As DNA, the CDR3 is TGTGCCAGTAGTAATCGGGCTTACGAGCAGTACTTC. Its translation: CASSNRAYEQYF.

This sequence joins TRBV28 and TRBJ2-5; 8 nucleotides agree with TRBD2. V lost 10 bases and J lost 3; bases outside the gene matches: 13. The CDR3 is made up of 15 amino acids. Germline V lookup: CDR1 MDHEN, CDR2 SYDVKM. CDR3 DNA sequence: TGTGCCACCGGTTTAGGGACTAGTCAGAAAGAGACCCAGTACTTC. Translating gives CATGLGTSQKETQYF. The full variable domain, with the rest looked up from reference TRBV28 and TRBJ2-5, is DVKVTQSSRYLVKRTGEKVFLECVQDMDHENMFWYRQDPGLGLRLIYFSYDVKMKEKGDIPEGYSVSREKKERFSLILESASTNQTSMYLCATGLGTSQKETQYFGPGTRLLVL.

The rearrangement uses TRBV7-2 and TRBJ1-1; D remains unclear. Germline V CDR1 and CDR2: SGHTA, FQGNSA. This CDR3 has 15 amino acids. The V and J ends lost 2 bases and 9 bases respectively, with 19 bases between them. This chain's CDR3 is CASSLYSSVGNKAFF. CDR3 in DNA: TGTGCCAGCAGCTTATACAGCTCTGTCGGAAATAAAGCTTTCTTT.

This chain joins TRBV5-4 and TRBJ1-1; 7 nucleotides align to TRBD1. Unmatched junction bases numbered 15, after V lost 10 bases and J lost 3 bases. CDR1 SGHNT and CDR2 YYREEE come from the germline V gene (reference sequence). The CDR3 consists of 15 residues. The CDR3 loop is CAVGPGGFTDTEAFF. DNA of the CDR3: TGTGCCGTAGGACCAGGGGGGTTTACGGACACTGAAGCTTTCTTT. The full variable domain, its missing parts supplied by reference TRBV5-4 and TRBJ1-1, is ETGVTQSPTHLIKTRGQQVTLRCSSQSGHNTVSWYQQALGQGPQFIFQYYREEENGRGNFPPRFSGLQFPNYSSELNVNALELDDSALYLCAVGPGGFTDTEAFFGQGTRLTVV.

The sample holds one count of this clone. The J gene is TRBJ1-6, the V gene TRBV5-1; possibly TRBD1 for D (5 bases). The germline V gene has CDR1 SGHRS and CDR2 YFSETQ. V was shortened by 0 bases and J by 7 bases, with 5 bases between the two germline ends. The CDR3 length is 13 residues. CDR3 in DNA: TGCGCCAGCAGCTTGGAGGGGAATTCACCCCTCCACTTT. Translated, it gives CASSLEGNSPLHF.

This chain connects TRBV18 to TRBJ2-7, with 10 bases identical to TRBD1. The CDR3 contains 15 residues. Trimming took 3 bases from V and 3 from J; bases not matched to a gene: 5. Germline CDR1 and CDR2: KGHSH and LQKENI. The CDR3 DNA reads TGTGCCAGCTCACCGTCGGGACAGGGGTTCTACGAGCAGTACTTC. Its protein product is CASSPSGQGFYEQYF.

This chain connects TRBV11-2 to TRBJ1-5; D is possibly TRBD1 (6 bases). The V and J ends lost 5 bases and 0 bases respectively, with 11 bases between them. The CDR3 totals 15 residues. CDR1 is SGHAT, CDR2 FQNNGV, per germline. CDR3 region: CASSRGQYSNQPQHF. The CDR3 DNA reads TGTGCCAGCAGCCGGGGGCAGTATAGCAATCAGCCCCAGCATTTT.

The genes are TRBV5-6 and TRBJ1-2; TRBD1 matches 8 bases. The germline V gene encodes CDR1 SGHDT and CDR2 YYEEEE. This CDR3 comprises 14 residues. The V segment lost 2 bases and the J segment 3 bases; nucleotides outside the gene matches: 3. The CDR3 here is CASSFYRGDYGYTF. In DNA, the CDR3 is TGTGCCAGCAGCTTCTACAGGGGGGACTATGGCTACACCTTC.

Here the CDR3 reads CASSRIRAYEQYF. The CDR3 coding sequence is TGTGCCAGCAGCCGTATTCGGGCCTACGAGCAGTACTTC. The chain uses TRBV7-9 and TRBJ2-7; D is ambiguous. The V end was cut by 5 bases, the J end by 2 bases, with 10 bases between. Germline CDR1 is SEHNR and CDR2 is FQNEAQ (reference sequence). The CDR3 covers 13 residues.

The chain links TRBV19 to TRBJ1-5; D is ambiguous. The CDR3 spans 15 residues. Trimming left V 0 bases short and J 4 bases short, with 10 bases between. Germline loops: CDR1 LNHDA, CDR2 SQIVND (reference sequence). The CDR3, as DNA: TGTGCCAGTAGTATAGACGTCAGAAGTAATCAGCCCCAGCATTTT. Translation: CASSIDVRSNQPQHF.

This clone showed up just once. The CDR3 loop reads CAHSRGSLGGNEQFF. In DNA form, the CDR3 reads TGTGCCCATTCCCGGGGGTCTCTTGGGGGCAATGAGCAGTTCTTC. This sequence joins TRBV28 and TRBJ2-1, with D perhaps matching TRBD2 (6 bases). V lost 11 bases to trimming and J lost 6 bases, with 23 bases between them. The CDR3 length is 15 residues. Germline V gives CDR1 MDHEN, CDR2 SYDVKM.

The rearrangement links TRBV2 to TRBJ1-1; 11 bases agree with TRBD1. Germline V gene data show CDR1 as SNHLY and CDR2 as FYNNEI. Trimming took 6 bases from V and 2 from J; bases not matched to a gene: 11. This CDR3 is built from 17 residues. The DNA for the CDR3 is TGTGCCAGCAGGCTACCCGGGACAGGGGGAATCAACACTGAAGCTTTCTTT. It codes for CASRLPGTGGINTEAFF.

The chain employs TRBV27 and TRBJ2-2, with D uncertain. The CDR3 extends over 13 amino acids. From germline, CDR1 is MNHEY and CDR2 SMNVEV (reference sequence). The V gene lost 8 bases and the J gene lost 4 bases, with 11 bases spanning the gap. DNA of the CDR3: TGTGCCAGCCGATCGGGTGCCACCGGGGAGCTGTTTTTT. This gives the protein CASRSGATGELFF.

This clone has just a few counts. V usage is TRBV7-8 and J usage is TRBJ2-7, with D unresolved. Trimming took off 0 bases at V and 8 bases at J, with 5 bases between the two ends. CDR1 and CDR2 from the germline V gene are SGHVS and FQNEAQ. The CDR3 spans 11 residues. The CDR3 sequence: CASSLANKQYF. The CDR3 coding sequence is TGTGCCAGCAGCTTAGCGAACAAGCAGTACTTC.

V is TRBV4-3 and J is TRBJ2-5; the D is unclear. The CDR3 loop spans 13 amino acids. Trimming left V 3 bases short and J 2 bases short, with 7 bases between. Germline V gene data show CDR1 as LGHNA and CDR2 as YSLEER. The CDR3 here is CASSQRPQETQYF. The CDR3, as DNA: TGCGCCAGCAGCCAGAGGCCACAAGAGACCCAGTACTTC.

The gene calls are TRBV6-1 and TRBJ1-2, with D maybe TRBD1 (5 bases). V dropped 2 bases and J dropped 8 bases, with 15 bases sitting between them. The CDR3 has 14 amino acids. Germline V gene lookup returns CDR1 MNHNS and CDR2 SASEGT. CDR3 protein: CASSEFLRQSGYTF. The CDR3, as DNA: TGTGCCAGCAGTGAATTCCTCCGACAGTCGGGCTACACCTTC.

The chain combines TRBV7-6 with TRBJ1-1; D is possibly TRBD1 (5 bases). The CDR3 runs to 14 residues. The germline V and J ends were trimmed by 5 bases and 4 bases, with 14 bases remaining between them. Germline CDR1 is SGHVS and CDR2 is FNYEAQ. CDR3 bases: TGTGCCAGCAGCCCGCTAACGGACATCACTGAAGCTTTCTTT. Its translation: CASSPLTDITEAFF. The variable domain in full, completed from reference TRBV7-6 and TRBJ1-1, reads GAGVSQSPRYKVTKRGQDVALRCDPISGHVSLYWYRQALGQGPEFLTYFNYEAQQDKSGLPNDRFSAERPEGSISTLTIQRTEQRDSAMYRCASSPLTDITEAFFGQGTRLTVV.